Below, 10 T cell receptor beta chains from the same sample are listed, as sequenced in a study of cytomegalovirus exposure and HLA in healthy donors. PCR primers comprised 60 Vbeta and 13 Jbeta primers. Libraries were prepared by immunoSEQ multiplex PCR; TCRdb keeps only in-frame clonotypes and omits some of them. The sample has 100,000 to 150,000 clones; roughly four fifths are singletons. Material: PBMCs. The receptors here all came from a man between 40 and 49 years old in good health and CMV-seronegative.

This chain uses TRBV2 with TRBJ1-6, with TRBD1 identical over 7 bases. The CDR3 runs to 16 residues. Germline V gives CDR1 SNHLY, CDR2 FYNNEI. V trimming: 6 bases; J trimming: 5 bases; junction bases outside the gene matches: 10. CDR3 coding DNA: TGTGCCAGCAGCCGGGACAGCCAACCCGATAATTCACCCCTCCACTTT. Translation: CASSRDSQPDNSPLHF.

Comments on this clone: A junction end diverges from the germline sequence, so it may reflect a read error. V gene TRBV7-9 combines with J gene TRBJ2-1; TRBD2 aligns across 16 bases. In germline, CDR1 is SEHNR, CDR2 FQNEAQ (reference sequence). This CDR3 region has 17 residues. The DNA for the CDR3 is TGTTCCAGCAGCCAACCGGGACTAGCGGGAGGGAACAATGAGCAGTTCTTC. Translating it yields CSSSQPGLAGGNNEQFF.

This clone occurred once. The V gene is TRBV4-3, the J gene TRBJ2-5; TRBD1 aligns across 8 bases. The germline CDR1 and CDR2 sequences are LGHNA and YSLEER. The CDR3 is 15 residues long. V shed 0 bases and J 4 bases; nucleotides not matched to a gene: 4. The CDR3 spells CASSQDRTGRETQYF. The CDR3, as DNA: TGCGCCAGCAGCCAAGATCGGACAGGGCGAGAGACCCAGTACTTC.

The J gene is TRBJ2-5, the V gene TRBV28; TRBD1 might be the D (5 bases). Germline loops: CDR1 MDHEN, CDR2 SYDVKM. This CDR3 contains 15 residues. The V end was cut by 5 bases, the J end by 7 bases, with 20 bases between. The CDR3 region is CASSQPAGLLMTQYF. CDR3 bases: TGTGCCAGCAGTCAACCCGCAGGGCTGTTGATGACCCAGTACTTC.

This sequence joins TRBV6-5 and TRBJ1-6; maybe TRBD1 (5 bases). The CDR3 has 12 residues. Germline V CDR1 and CDR2: MNHEY, SVGAGI. The CDR3 loop reads CATQEKDSPLHF. The CDR3 DNA reads TGTGCAACACAGGAGAAGGATTCACCCCTCCACTTT.

This clone has just a few counts. This chain links TRBV5-6 with TRBJ1-2; D ambiguous. V was clipped by 2 bases and J by 8 bases, with 16 bases between them. The CDR3 runs to 14 residues. Germline assignment: CDR1 SGHDT and CDR2 YYEEEE. The CDR3 DNA reads as TGTGCCAGCAGCTTCGGTGCAGGAAATGAGGGCTACACCTTC. Translation: CASSFGAGNEGYTF.

The J gene is TRBJ2-1, the V gene TRBV27; the D gene is possibly TRBD1 (7 bases). Germline V lookup: CDR1 MNHEY, CDR2 SMNVEV (reference sequence). V was cut by 9 bases and J by 1 base, with 13 bases left in between. The CDR3 runs to 14 residues. In DNA form, the CDR3 reads TGTGCCAGTGCATCAGGGGGGTCCTACAATGAGCAGTTCTTC. As protein: CASASGGSYNEQFF.

The chain carries TRBV5-1 and TRBJ2-7, with 7 bases lining up with TRBD2. CDR3 length equals 13 residues. Losses at the gene ends were 3 bases for V and 6 bases for J; bases not matched to a gene: 6. The germline gives CDR1 SGHRS, CDR2 YFSETQ. CDR3 region: CASSSWGGFEQYF. The CDR3 nucleotides read TGCGCCAGCAGCTCCTGGGGAGGGTTCGAGCAGTACTTC.

V and J are TRBV27 and TRBJ2-5, with TRBD1 matching over 8 bases. With 6 bases clipped from V and 8 bases from J, the junction kept 11 bases outside the gene matches. The germline V gene encodes CDR1 MNHEY and CDR2 SMNVEV (reference sequence). CDR3 size: 14 residues. CDR3 coding DNA: TGTGCCAGCAGGCCGGGACAGGCGTTTCTCACCCAGTACTTC. This sequence encodes CASRPGQAFLTQYF.

This clone was detected a few times. The V gene is TRBV2, the J gene TRBJ2-3; tentatively, D is TRBD2 (6 bases). The ends were cut back, 8 bases at V and 4 bases at J, with 16 bases in the middle. The length of the CDR3 is 14 residues. Looked up from germline, CDR1 is SNHLY and CDR2 is FYNNEI. CDR3 sequence: CASGFGSLADTQYF. CDR3 DNA sequence: TGTGCCAGCGGATTCGGGAGTTTAGCAGATACGCAGTATTTT.